Listed below are T cell receptor beta chains from one sample, sequenced in a study of blood T cell repertoires in COVID-19. Assay used: immunoSEQ multiplex PCR; TCRdb lists only in-frame clones, some missing. The sample carries about 480,000 clones, roughly 90% recorded once. The sequenced material came from PBMCs or T cells enriched from blood (not recorded which). The source of these receptors is a woman between 40 and 55 years old who had recovered from COVID-19. Each CDR3 is given without its conserved first and last residue.

>TRBJ2-7|TRBV4-1
ASSYGDSSYEQY
>TRBJ1-2|TRBV3-1/TRBV3-2
ASMQGSGGYT
>TRBJ1-1|TRBV29-1
SVTARQGMNTEAF
>TRBJ1-2|TRBV19
ASSIRGSADYT
>TRBJ2-1|TRBV7-9
ASSPRAIAAGFTYNEQF
>TRBJ2-1|TRBV5-1
ASSLRGTSYNEQF
>TRBJ2-1|TRBV6-8
ASSYWIAGGAYNEQF
>TRBJ2-3|TRBV7-8
ASSLDTGRSTDTQY
>TRBJ2-5|TRBV7-9
ASSLVTAGQETQY
>TRBJ1-2|TRBV5-1
ASRLGTGESGYT
>TRBJ1-3|TRBV5-6
ASSPGGRGNTIY